A selection of T cell receptor beta chains follows, all from one sample in a study of cytomegalovirus exposure and HLA in healthy donors. Sequencing was performed with immunoSEQ multiplex PCR; in TCRdb, only in-frame clones are kept and a portion is missing. In the table there are about 130,000 clones, 75% to 85% of which are singletons. Sequenced material: PBMCs. The receptors were gathered from a woman in her late teens or twenties in good health and CMV-seropositive. CDR3s include the opening cysteine and the closing phenylalanine or tryptophan. Each record gives: CDR3 length, D gene, V gene, clone size, J gene, CDR3 DNA, CDR3 protein. D genes are given only for firm matches. Clone size appears in some rows only: once, few, many, or a class for an expanded clone.

14,TRBD2,TRBV19,-,TRBJ2-1,TGTGCCAGTAGGGGGACTAGCGTTTACAATGAGCAGTTCTTC,CASRGTSVYNEQFF
17,TRBD2,TRBV25-1,-,TRBJ2-7,TGTGCCAGCAGTGAATATAAAGGTAGCGGGCCCTCCTACGAGCAGTACTTC,CASSEYKGSGPSYEQYF
14,TRBD1,TRBV6-5,-,TRBJ1-2,TGTGCCAGCAGGGGACAGGGTTATCTGGGTGGCTACACCTTC,CASRGQGYLGGYTF
15,-,TRBV6-1,-,TRBJ1-4,TGTGCCAGCAGTGAAGAAGCTGCAACTAATGAAAAACTGTTTTTT,CASSEEAATNEKLFF
16,-,TRBV4-1,-,TRBJ2-1,TGCGCCAGCAGCCAAAGACTCGGGGGCTCCTACAATGAGCAGTTCTTC,CASSQRLGGSYNEQFF
19,TRBD2,TRBV4-1,-,TRBJ2-3,TGCGCCAGCAGCCAAGAGCCAGCGGGGGGCCCCCTTAGCACAGATACGCAGTATTTT,CASSQEPAGGPLSTDTQYF
15,TRBD2,TRBV27,-,TRBJ2-1,TGTGCCAGCGCAGCCTCCGGGAGGAGGGGCAATGAGCAGTTCTTC,CASAASGRRGNEQFF
15,TRBD1,TRBV29-1,-,TRBJ1-6,TGCAGCGTTGAAAGCCTTGGGACAGGGTATTCACCCCTCCACTTT,CSVESLGTGYSPLHF
15,TRBD2,TRBV7-3,-,TRBJ2-2,TGTGCCAGCAGCTTAAGCAGCGGGGGAACCGGGGAGCTGTTTTTT,CASSLSSGGTGELFF
13,-,TRBV6-5,medium-sized,TRBJ2-5,TGTGCCAGCAGTAACCGACCAGGGGAGACCCAGTACTTC,CASSNRPGETQYF
15,TRBD1,TRBV27,-,TRBJ2-1,TGTGCCAGCAGTCGCCCCGGGACAGGTTACAATGAGCAGTTCTTC,CASSRPGTGYNEQFF
16,TRBD2,TRBV7-9,once,TRBJ2-3,TGTGCCAGCAGCCGGACGACGGGGGGGATAACAGATACGCAGTATTTT,CASSRTTGGITDTQYF
15,-,TRBV7-8,-,TRBJ1-1,TGTGCCAGCAGCGAAAGGGTTGGGGGGGGGACTGAAGCTTTCTTT,CASSERVGGGTEAFF
16,TRBD1,TRBV5-1,once,TRBJ2-2,TGCGCCAGCAGCTTAGTAACAGGGGCGAACACCGGGGAGCTGTTTTTT,CASSLVTGANTGELFF
15,-,TRBV4-1,-,TRBJ1-6,TGCGCCAGCAATCCCAGGGGCGAAGGAAATTCACCCCTCCACTTT,CASNPRGEGNSPLHF
16,-,TRBV7-9,-,TRBJ2-7,TGTGCCAGCAGCGACCTGACAGGGAGGAGCTCCTACGAGCAGTACTTC,CASSDLTGRSSYEQYF
13,TRBD2,TRBV4-1,once,TRBJ2-3,TGCGCCAGCCGAGGACTAGCGGCAGATACGCAGTATTTT,CASRGLAADTQYF
15,TRBD1,TRBV2,-,TRBJ2-2,TGTGCCAGCACTTTTGAGGGACAGGGGGCTTGGGAGCTGTTTTTT,CASTFEGQGAWELFF
15,-,TRBV7-9,once,TRBJ1-5,TGTTCCAGCAGCGAAACAGGGAACTCCAATCAGCCCCAGCATTTT,CSSSETGNSNQPQHF
14,-,TRBV19,-,TRBJ1-1,TGTGCCAGTAGTATAGAAGCCCGAGGCACTGAAGCTTTCTTT,CASSIEARGTEAFF
16,TRBD2,TRBV5-1,-,TRBJ2-3,TGCGCCAGCAGCTGGACTAGCGGGGGGCCCACAGATACGCAGTATTTT,CASSWTSGGPTDTQYF
17,TRBD1,TRBV2,-,TRBJ2-3,TGTGCCAGCAGTTCACCCGACAGGGCCAGACTCACAGATACGCAGTATTTT,CASSSPDRARLTDTQYF
14,TRBD1,TRBV27,-,TRBJ2-7,TGTGCCAGCAGGGGACAGGGGAGCTCCTACGAGCAGTACTTC,CASRGQGSSYEQYF
14,-,TRBV5-4,-,TRBJ2-2,TGTGCCAGCAGCTTCAGACTGAACACCGGGGAGCTGTTTTTT,CASSFRLNTGELFF
14,TRBD1,TRBV19,-,TRBJ1-2,TGTGCCAGTAGTATAGAGGACAGGGTCCATGGCTACACCTTC,CASSIEDRVHGYTF
17,TRBD2,TRBV9,-,TRBJ2-1,TGTGCCAGCAGCGTAGGGCGCTCTAGCGGGATTTACAATGAGCAGTTCTTC,CASSVGRSSGIYNEQFF
12,-,TRBV7-9,few,TRBJ1-1,TGTGCCAGCAGCTTATTAGGGGCTGAAGCTTTCTTT,CASSLLGAEAFF
15,TRBD1,TRBV27,once,TRBJ1-5,TGTGCCAGCGCTACAGGGGGCCTCAGCAATCAGCCCCAGCATTTT,CASATGGLSNQPQHF
14,-,TRBV6-6,-,TRBJ1-4,TGTGCCAGCAGCAATGACAGACTTAATGAAAAACTGTTTTTT,CASSNDRLNEKLFF
15,TRBD1,TRBV19,-,TRBJ1-1,TGTGCCAGCTCCCGGGACAGGGGGACGGGAACTGAAGCTTTCTTT,CASSRDRGTGTEAFF
13,-,TRBV6-1,few,TRBJ1-1,TGTGCCAGCAAGGGGCCTTCGAACACTGAAGCTTTCTTT,CASKGPSNTEAFF
17,TRBD1,TRBV4-2,-,TRBJ2-6,TGTGCCAGCAGTGCCGGGACAGAAGAATCTGGGGCCAACGTCCTGACTTTC,CASSAGTEESGANVLTF